A single sample is the source of the 21 T cell receptor beta chains below, sequenced in a study of T-cell memory formation after mild COVID-19. Using its own MiXCR run on the 5' RACE reads, TCRdb lists one record per CDR3 protein. The table lists hundreds of thousands of distinct CDR3 sequences, 15% to 20% of them singletons. The specimen sequenced was PBMCs or a T cell subset sorted from them (not recorded which). Receptors originate from a man aged 18 to 30 who had mild COVID-19 (a few samples of this study predate the infection). Cell type and time point are not known.

This clonotype was seen more than once but under ten times. The V gene is TRBV7-3, the J gene TRBJ2-2; 9 bases are a match to TRBD1. Looked up from germline, CDR1 is SGHTA and CDR2 is FQGTGA. After removal of 2 bases from V and 7 bases from J, the junction contained 5 bases not matched to a gene. The CDR3 totals 15 residues. CDR3 sequence reads: CASSLGGQGIGELFF. The CDR3 nucleotides read TGTGCCAGCAGCTTAGGGGGACAGGGAATCGGGGAGCTGTTTTTT. The whole variable domain, filled in from reference TRBV7-3 and TRBJ2-2, reads GAGVSQTPSNKVTEKGKYVELRCDPISGHTALYWYRQSLGQGPEFLIYFQGTGAADDSGLPNDRFFAVRPEGSVSTLKIQRTERGDSAVYLCASSLGGQGIGELFFGEGSRLTVL.

The chain carries TRBV5-1 and TRBJ2-2; TRBD2 aligns across 8 bases. From germline, CDR1 is SGHRS and CDR2 YFSETQ. Trimming cost V 7 bases and J 0 bases; bases outside gene matches: 5. The CDR3 runs 15 residues. CDR3 loop: CASHRGGSNTGELFF. In nucleotides, the CDR3 is TGCGCCAGCCATCGCGGGGGGTCGAACACCGGGGAGCTGTTTTTT. Full variable domain (rest looked up from reference TRBV5-1 and TRBJ2-2): KAGVTQTPRYLIKTRGQQVTLSCSPISGHRSVSWYQQTPGQGLQFLFEYFSETQRNKGNFPGRFSGRQFSNSRSEMNVSTLELGDSALYLCASHRGGSNTGELFFGEGSRLTVL.

This clonotype was picked up many times. The chain carries TRBV10-3 and TRBJ2-5; D not resolved. Germline V CDR1 and CDR2: ENHRY, SYGVKD. V gave up 2 bases and J gave up 3 bases, with 4 bases separating them. This CDR3 spans 12 amino acids. The CDR3 coding sequence is TGTGCCATCAGTGAGAGGGAAGAGACCCAGTACTTC. Translation gives CAISEREETQYF.

There are many counts of this clonotype. The V gene is TRBV12-3 or TRBV12-4, the J gene TRBJ1-1, with D possibly being TRBD1 (5 bases). The germline V and J ends were trimmed by 3 bases and 3 bases, with 8 bases remaining between them. CDR3 length: 13 amino acids. CDR3 nucleotide sequence: TGTGCCAGCAGTTTTACGACAGACACTGAAGCTTTCTTT. This sequence encodes CASSFTTDTEAFF.

V usage is TRBV3-1 and J usage is TRBJ1-2, with D tentatively TRBD1 (6 bases). The germline gives CDR1 LGHDT, CDR2 YNNKEL (reference sequence). V lost 2 bases to trimming and J lost 4 bases, with 17 bases between them. The CDR3 consists of 16 residues. The CDR3 coding sequence is TGTGCCAGCAGCCAACAAAGCAGGGGTTGGGGCTATGGCTACACCTTC. Amino acid sequence: CASSQQSRGWGYGYTF.

The V gene is TRBV19, the J gene TRBJ1-1, with unresolved D. Germline lookup yields CDR1 LNHDA and CDR2 SQIVND (reference sequence). Trimming pared 1 base from V and 3 bases from J, leaving 12 bases between. This CDR3 region has 15 residues. The chain's CDR3 is CASSIVQLWHTEAFF. The CDR3, as DNA: TGTGCCAGTAGTATAGTGCAGCTGTGGCACACTGAAGCTTTCTTT.

This clonotype has only a few counts. The J gene is TRBJ1-1, the V gene TRBV20-1; TRBD1 might be the D (5 bases). The V end was cut by 2 bases, the J end by 0 bases, with 13 bases between. Germline CDR1 and CDR2: DFQATT and SNEGSKA (reference sequence). There are 15 residues in the CDR3. The CDR3 DNA reads as TGCAGTGCTAGAAGCCCCCAGGGTATGAACACTGAAGCTTTCTTT. Translation: CSARSPQGMNTEAFF.

This clonotype was observed at least ten times. The V gene is TRBV7-2, the J gene TRBJ2-2; D might be TRBD2 (6 bases). The CDR3 has 12 residues. Germline V gives CDR1 SGHTA, CDR2 FQGNSA. V lost 6 bases and J lost 6, with 8 bases in between. The CDR3 DNA is TGTGCCAGCAGGACTAGGGCCGGGGAGCTGTTTTTT. Its protein product is CASRTRAGELFF.

This chain uses TRBV20-1 with TRBJ1-1; maybe TRBD1 (6 bases). The CDR3 extends over 13 amino acids. V shed 3 bases and J shed 0 bases, with 8 bases lying between them. CDR1 is DFQATT and CDR2 is SNEGSKA in the germline V gene (reference sequence). CDR3 nucleotides: TGCAGTGCTAGGGGACACATGAACACTGAAGCTTTCTTT. Its translation: CSARGHMNTEAFF.

In its sample, this clonotype was seen a few times. This chain links TRBV20-1 with TRBJ2-6, with unresolved D. Germline loops: CDR1 DFQATT, CDR2 SNEGSKA (reference sequence). The CDR3 loop spans 13 amino acids. The CDR3 sequence: CIAALSGANVLTF. In nucleotides, the CDR3 is TGCATCGCCGCATTATCCGGGGCCAACGTCCTGACTTTC.

This clonotype was detected a few times. This sequence joins TRBV13 and TRBJ2-5, with 15 nucleotides matching TRBD2. V shed 5 bases and J 5 bases; nucleotides not matched to a gene: 6. The CDR3 covers 16 residues. Germline V gives CDR1 PRHDT, CDR2 FYEKMQ (reference sequence). CDR3 nucleotide sequence: TGTGCCAGCAGCCCCCGGACTAGCGGGGGGGCGGAGACCCAGTACTTC. Its translation: CASSPRTSGGAETQYF.

This clonotype was observed a handful of times. The J gene is TRBJ1-2, the V gene TRBV29-1; D remains unclear. The CDR3 runs 12 residues. Trimming left V 5 bases short and J 4 bases short, with 11 bases between. The germline V gene has CDR1 SQVTM and CDR2 ANQGSEA. The CDR3 here is CSVLVSSYGYTF. In DNA, the CDR3 is TGCAGCGTTTTGGTCAGTTCCTATGGCTACACCTTC.

The chain carries TRBV5-1 and TRBJ1-1, with D possibly TRBD1 on 6 matching bases. The CDR3 is 13 amino acids. Germline CDR1 is SGHRS and CDR2 is YFSETQ. Trimming took 6 bases from V and 1 from J, leaving 10 bases between them. CDR3 nucleotides: TGCGCCAGCAAGGTACAGGGGAACACTGAAGCTTTCTTT. Translated: CASKVQGNTEAFF.

In this sample, this clonotype turned up a few times. V and J are TRBV6-4 and TRBJ1-5; 7 nucleotides line up with TRBD1. Unmatched junction bases numbered 4, after V lost 4 bases and J lost 7 bases. In germline, CDR1 is MRHNA, CDR2 SNTAGT. This CDR3 has 13 residues. The CDR3 region is CASSVDRDQPQHF. The CDR3, as DNA: TGTGCCAGCAGTGTTGACAGGGACCAGCCCCAGCATTTT.

This clonotype has just a few counts. The chain couples TRBV5-1 to TRBJ2-7, with TRBD2 matching 9 bases. The CDR3 loop spans 17 amino acids. V shed 0 bases, J shed 0 bases, and the junction held 7 bases outside the gene matches. CDR1 SGHRS and CDR2 YFSETQ come from the germline V gene. The CDR3 DNA is TGCGCCAGCAGCTTGGTCCCTAGCGGGGACTCCTCCTACGAGCAGTACTTC. Translation gives CASSLVPSGDSSYEQYF.

The chain joins TRBV12-3 or TRBV12-4 to TRBJ1-3; 11 nucleotides align to TRBD1. Trimming took 3 bases from V and 0 from J; bases not matched to a gene: 7. This CDR3 comprises 18 residues. The CDR3 is CASSLGTGGWSSGNTIYF. The CDR3 DNA reads TGTGCCAGCAGTTTGGGGACAGGGGGTTGGAGCTCTGGAAACACCATATATTTT.

This clonotype was counted only a few times. The rearrangement links TRBV12-3 or TRBV12-4 to TRBJ2-7; perhaps TRBD1 as D (6 bases). This CDR3 spans 15 amino acids. V lost 8 bases and J lost 2, with 19 bases in between. The CDR3 loop is CASARRPGQTYEQYF. CDR3 coding DNA: TGTGCCAGCGCTAGACGGCCGGGACAAACCTACGAGCAGTACTTC.

The table lists this clonotype with a few counts. The rearrangement joins TRBV28 to TRBJ2-3; no clear D gene. The CDR3 runs 15 residues. Germline lookup yields CDR1 MDHEN and CDR2 SYDVKM. V was cut by 7 bases and J by 0 bases, with 14 bases left in between. This chain's CDR3 is CASTPRYSSTDTQYF. The CDR3 region has the DNA TGTGCCAGCACCCCAAGGTATTCCAGCACAGATACGCAGTATTTT. Supplemented by reference TRBV28 and TRBJ2-3, the full variable domain reads DVKVTQSSRYLVKRTGEKVFLECVQDMDHENMFWYRQDPGLGLRLIYFSYDVKMKEKGDIPEGYSVSREKKERFSLILESASTNQTSMYLCASTPRYSSTDTQYFGPGTRLTVL.

The CDR3 loop reads CASSEDGATLRGQYF. CDR3 nucleotide sequence: TGTGCCAGCAGCGAGGACGGAGCCACGCTACGAGGGCAGTACTTC. V and J are TRBV7-3 and TRBJ2-7; D is ambiguous. From germline, CDR1 is SGHTA and CDR2 FQGTGA. Trimming pared 5 bases from V and 9 bases from J, leaving 23 bases between. The CDR3 runs 15 residues.

The genes are TRBV27 and TRBJ1-2; D is unclear. Germline V gene sequence: CDR1 MNHEY, CDR2 SMNVEV (reference sequence). There are 15 residues in the CDR3. Trimming pared 0 bases from V and 2 bases from J, leaving 10 bases between. CDR3 coding DNA: TGTGCCAGCAGTTTATCCAGGACGCCCAACTATGGCTACACCTTC. Protein: CASSLSRTPNYGYTF.

This clonotype was found a few times. V usage is TRBV5-1 and J usage is TRBJ2-7; 7 nucleotides align to TRBD1. The V gene end was trimmed by 2 bases and the J gene end by 7 bases; junction bases not matched to a gene: 12. This CDR3 has 15 amino acids. Germline V CDR1 and CDR2: SGHRS, YFSETQ. The CDR3 bases are TGCGCCAGCAGCTTTAAAACAGGGGACAAGAAGGAGCAGTACTTC. It encodes CASSFKTGDKKEQYF.